The present T cell receptor beta chain was sequenced within a study of shared clonotypes between healthy human individuals. There are a few counts of this clone. The deep-level immunoSEQ assay was used. Generated by immunoSEQ multiplex PCR, the TCRdb table keeps only in-frame clones and is missing some. Of about 1.1 million clones listed, around 77% are singletons. The germline V gene has CDR1 GTSNPN and CDR2 SVGIG (reference sequence). The CDR3 is made up of 14 amino acids. The V end was cut by 2 bases, the J end by 7 bases, with 17 bases between. The receptor's source is a young man in good health. Some clones in this sample may be carry-over from other donors' samples. The genes are TRBV30 and TRBJ1-2; D might be TRBD1 (5 bases). The specimen sequenced was memory CD4+ T cells from PBMCs. The subset was: CD45RA-negative fraction. The CDR3 DNA reads as TGTGCCTGGAGTCCATCGGACACGTGGGGTGGCTACACCTTC. Its translation is CAWSPSDTWGGYTF. Combining the CDR3 with reference TRBV30 and TRBJ1-2 gives the whole variable domain SQTIHQWPATLVQPVGSPLSLECTVEGTSNPNLYWYRQAAGRGLQLLFYSVGIGQISSEVPQNLSASRPQDRQFILSSKKLLLSDSGFYLCAWSPSDTWGGYTFGSGTRLTVV.